This TCR beta chain was retrieved from a study of identical twins. The table lists this clonotype with a few counts. MiXCR was run by TCRdb on the 5' RACE reads, yielding one entry per CDR3 protein. The sample holds a few hundred thousand distinct CDR3 sequences, about 8.9% seen once. The CDR3 spans 18 residues. Germline CDR1 is SGHRS and CDR2 is YFSETQ. V was pared by 3 bases and J by 6 bases, with 28 bases between. The same sample was also used in a study of yellow fever vaccine responses in identical twins.

This sequence joins TRBV5-1 and TRBJ2-7; no clear D gene. The material sequenced was CD8+ T cells sorted from blood. This clonotype was sampled from a woman under 30 in good health. CDR3 amino acids: CASSSGRVSVPDDGEQYF. The CDR3 nucleotides read TGCGCCAGCAGCTCGGGTCGGGTCTCCGTTCCTGATGACGGCGAGCAGTACTTC.